Listed here are 21 T cell receptor beta chains from one sample, sequenced in a study of T-cell memory formation after mild COVID-19. TCRdb redid the calling of the 5' RACE reads with MiXCR, one entry per CDR3 protein. The sample includes a few hundred thousand distinct CDR3 sequences, less than 20% of them seen just once. The material sequenced was PBMCs or a T cell subset sorted from them (not recorded which). All receptors come from a man in his late teens or twenties who had mild COVID-19 (a few samples of this study predate the infection). Cell type and time point are not known.

This clonotype has more than one count but fewer than ten. The chain recombines TRBV5-1 with TRBJ1-5, with D possibly matching TRBD1 (6 bases). Germline V CDR1 and CDR2: SGHRS, YFSETQ. This CDR3 is 15 amino acids long. The V gene lost 3 bases and the J gene lost 6 bases, with 16 bases spanning the gap. The CDR3 sequence: CASSWEPGAGQPQHF. As DNA, the CDR3 is TGCGCCAGCAGCTGGGAGCCAGGGGCCGGTCAGCCCCAGCATTTT.

This clonotype was seen a few times. This chain connects TRBV6-2 or TRBV6-3 to TRBJ2-2; 10 bases fit TRBD2. V shed 2 bases, J shed 1 base, and the junction held 1 base outside the gene matches. The CDR3 has 16 amino acids. Germline V gene sequence: CDR1 MNHEY, CDR2 SVGEGT. CDR3 sequence reads: CASSYRLAGNTGELFF. CDR3 in DNA: TGTGCCAGCAGTTACCGACTAGCGGGGAACACCGGGGAGCTGTTTTTT.

The chain couples TRBV5-1 to TRBJ1-4, with 8 bases identical to TRBD1. The CDR3 runs to 16 residues. Germline CDR1 reads SGHRS; CDR2 reads YFSETQ. V was pared by 4 bases and J by 0 bases, with 5 bases of the junction left unmatched. The CDR3 region is CASSGTGGATNEKLFF. The CDR3 DNA reads as TGCGCCAGCAGCGGGACAGGAGGTGCAACTAATGAAAAACTGTTTTTT.

The V gene is TRBV5-1, the J gene TRBJ1-1, with D unclear. The CDR3 length is 15 residues. V was shortened by 3 bases and J by 0 bases, with 12 bases between the two germline ends. Germline V CDR1 and CDR2: SGHRS, YFSETQ. The CDR3 region is CASSSDLTVNTEAFF. The CDR3 nucleotides are TGCGCCAGCAGCTCGGATTTAACAGTGAACACTGAAGCTTTCTTT.

The chain recombines TRBV20-1 with TRBJ2-2, with 7 bases lining up with TRBD1. Per the germline V gene, CDR1 is DFQATT and CDR2 is SNEGSKA (reference sequence). This CDR3 is built from 12 residues. V lost 5 bases to trimming and J lost 7 bases; unmatched junction nucleotides: 4. CDR3 coding DNA: TGCAGTGCTTGGACAGGCCACGGGGAGCTGTTTTTT. It translates to CSAWTGHGELFF.

The J gene is TRBJ2-3, the V gene TRBV6-1; the D call may be TRBD1 or TRBD2 (5 bases each). The CDR3 runs to 13 residues. Trimming stripped 6 bases from V and 0 bases from J, with 7 bases between. Germline values: CDR1 MNHNS, CDR2 SASEGT. This chain's CDR3 is CASRRDSTDTQYF. The DNA for the CDR3 is TGTGCCAGCAGGAGGGACAGCACAGATACGCAGTATTTT.

This clonotype occurred a few times. V usage is TRBV6-2 or TRBV6-3 and J usage is TRBJ2-7; D perhaps matches TRBD1 (5 bases). V was pared by 10 bases and J by 2 bases, with 12 bases between. CDR3 length: 12 residues. In germline, CDR1 is MNHEY, CDR2 SVGEGT. The CDR3 here is CATAQGPYEQYF. CDR3 sequence (DNA): TGTGCCACCGCCCAGGGTCCCTACGAGCAGTACTTC.

The CDR3 is CASSQGWTGLEAFF. CDR3 DNA sequence: TGCGCCAGCAGCCAAGGATGGACAGGGCTTGAAGCTTTCTTT. The J gene is TRBJ1-1, the V gene TRBV4-1, with 8 bases aligning to TRBD1. The length of the CDR3 is 14 residues. V was pared by 1 base and J by 7 bases, with 5 bases of the junction left unmatched. Germline values: CDR1 MGHRA, CDR2 YSYEKL.

This clonotype has just a few counts. A read error may account for a junction end that differs from germline. This chain connects TRBV7-3 to TRBJ2-1; 9 nucleotides agree with TRBD2. Germline CDR1 reads SGHTA; CDR2 reads FQGTGA. This CDR3 contains 17 residues. CDR3 coding DNA: TGCGCCAGCAGCTTATATGCCCCGCGGGGGGGCCTCGATGAGCAGTTCTTC. Its translation is CASSLYAPRGGLDEQFF.

This clonotype appeared a few times. This rearrangement joins TRBV7-2 to TRBJ2-3; D remains ambiguous. The CDR3 spans 11 residues. V was cut by 8 bases and J by 6 bases, with 9 bases left in between. Germline CDR1 SGHTA, CDR2 FQGNSA. In DNA, the CDR3 is TGTGCCAGCCGTGGGGTGGATACGCAGTATTTT. It is translated as CASRGVDTQYF.

This clonotype turned up a few times. The chain joins TRBV4-3 to TRBJ1-2; tentative D call: TRBD1 (6 bases). CDR1 LGHNA and CDR2 YSLEER come from the germline V gene. Trimming cost V 1 base and J 7 bases, with 25 bases left between them. CDR3 length: 18 amino acids. DNA for the CDR3: TGCGCCAGCAGCCAAGCGTCGATCAATACGGGGGGCAGTAGTGGCTACACCTTC. Translating it yields CASSQASINTGGSSGYTF.

This clonotype was counted at least ten times. J is TRBJ2-3 and V is TRBV19; D may be TRBD1 (5 bases). This CDR3 has 13 amino acids. Germline V gene data show CDR1 as LNHDA and CDR2 as SQIVND (reference sequence). V was pared by 2 bases and J by 4 bases, with 7 bases between. For the CDR3, the DNA is TGTGCCAGTAGTATACAGGGCGCAGATACGCAGTATTTT. It yields the protein CASSIQGADTQYF.

This clonotype was recorded a few times. This chain links TRBV5-1 with TRBJ2-1; D is perhaps TRBD2 (7 bases). V gave up 1 base and J gave up 6 bases, with 11 bases separating them. The CDR3 is made up of 14 amino acids. Germline V CDR1 and CDR2: SGHRS, YFSETQ. The CDR3, as DNA: TGCGCCAGCAGCTTGATAGGGGGGGCCAATGAGCAGTTCTTC. Translating gives CASSLIGGANEQFF. Full variable domain (outside the CDR3, taken from reference TRBV5-1 and TRBJ2-1): KAGVTQTPRYLIKTRGQQVTLSCSPISGHRSVSWYQQTPGQGLQFLFEYFSETQRNKGNFPGRFSGRQFSNSRSEMNVSTLELGDSALYLCASSLIGGANEQFFGPGTRLTVL.

This clonotype was recorded a few times. The chain recombines TRBV3-1 with TRBJ1-3; D gene uncertain. Germline CDR1 is LGHDT and CDR2 is YNNKEL (reference sequence). V lost 4 bases and J 0 bases, leaving 13 bases between the germline ends. The CDR3 contains 16 residues. The CDR3 loop is CASSPTGSGSGNTIYF. CDR3 nucleotides: TGTGCCAGCAGCCCGACCGGCTCGGGCTCTGGAAACACCATATATTTT.

This clonotype was counted between two and nine times. This sequence joins TRBV5-1 and TRBJ2-3, with 9 bases identical to TRBD2. The V segment lost 7 bases and the J segment 6 bases; nucleotides outside the gene matches: 15. CDR1 is SGHRS and CDR2 is YFSETQ in the germline V gene. The CDR3 has 16 amino acids. In DNA form, the CDR3 reads TGCGCCAGCGGCCTAATAGCGGGGGCAATTACGGATACGCAGTATTTT. Translation: CASGLIAGAITDTQYF.

The chain joins TRBV5-1 to TRBJ2-2, with TRBD2 identical over 10 bases. Germline V gene data show CDR1 as SGHRS and CDR2 as YFSETQ. Trimming took 4 bases from V and 3 from J; bases not matched to a gene: 6. This CDR3 spans 16 amino acids. DNA of the CDR3: TGCGCCAGCAGCCGGACTAGCGGAGAATACACCGGGGAGCTGTTTTTT. This gives the protein CASSRTSGEYTGELFF.

The chain joins TRBV20-1 to TRBJ1-5; perhaps TRBD1 as D (6 bases). Germline loops: CDR1 DFQATT, CDR2 SNEGSKA (reference sequence). Trimming cost V 0 bases and J 2 bases, with 11 bases left between them. This CDR3 comprises 15 residues. The CDR3 DNA sequence: TGCAGTGCTAGAGATAGCAGGGGCGGCAATCAGCCCCAGCATTTT. This translates into CSARDSRGGNQPQHF.

This clonotype was counted a few times. This chain uses TRBV28 with TRBJ2-7, with 7 bases aligning to TRBD1. V was pared by 6 bases and J by 4 bases, with 3 bases of the junction left unmatched. The V gene's germline CDR1 is MDHEN and CDR2 SYDVKM. CDR3 length equals 12 residues. The CDR3, as DNA: TGTGCCAGCAGCGTCAGGGGGTACGAGCAGTACTTC. Its protein is CASSVRGYEQYF.

The V gene is TRBV11-2, the J gene TRBJ2-1; 8 nucleotides match TRBD1. Trimming took 5 bases from V and 1 from J; bases not matched to a gene: 7. Germline CDR1 reads SGHAT; CDR2 reads FQNNGV. This CDR3 is built from 16 residues. As DNA, the CDR3 is TGTGCCAGCAGCCTAAGGGGGGACAGGTCCTACAATGAGCAGTTCTTC. Encoded protein: CASSLRGDRSYNEQFF.

This chain's CDR3 is CASLGNTQYF. CDR3 nucleotides: TGTGCCAGCCTTGGAAATACGCAGTATTTT. The genes are TRBV19 and TRBJ2-3, with D uncertain. With 9 bases removed from V and 7 bases from J, the gap between germline ends came to 8 bases. There are 10 residues in the CDR3. The germline V gene encodes CDR1 LNHDA and CDR2 SQIVND (reference sequence).

This clonotype was counted only a few times. The chain carries TRBV12-3 or TRBV12-4 and TRBJ1-4; tentative D call: TRBD1 (6 bases). The V end lost 5 bases, the J end lost 5 bases, and 12 bases lay between the germline ends. This CDR3 region has 14 residues. In DNA, the CDR3 is TGTGCCAGCAGTCAGGGGAGTCGGAATGAAAAACTGTTTTTT. This translates into CASSQGSRNEKLFF.